The clone carrying this T cell receptor (beta chain) turned up a few times. Antigen unknown. This record belongs to a study of T cell repertoires in cytomegalovirus infection. One entry per CDR3 protein, called by TCRdb with MiXCR from the reads. The top ten hold roughly 19% of the sample, which has a few hundred thousand distinct CDR3 sequences, around 20% seen once. Deletions cut 6 bases from V and 4 bases from J, with 23 bases between. Per the germline V gene, CDR1 is DFQATT and CDR2 is SNEGSKA (reference sequence). The CDR3 loop spans 16 amino acids. The genes are TRBV20-1 and TRBJ2-3, with D possibly matching TRBD2 (6 bases). This receptor was obtained from a human donor in good health (CMV status not recorded). Some clones in this sample may be carry-over from other donors' samples. The sequencing used cultured PBMCs, collected from culture after CMV antigen stimulation. The CDR3 region has the DNA TGCAGTGCCCCTGAGGCGGGATCCAGGTTTGCAGATACGCAGTATTTT. This gives the protein CSAPEAGSRFADTQYF.